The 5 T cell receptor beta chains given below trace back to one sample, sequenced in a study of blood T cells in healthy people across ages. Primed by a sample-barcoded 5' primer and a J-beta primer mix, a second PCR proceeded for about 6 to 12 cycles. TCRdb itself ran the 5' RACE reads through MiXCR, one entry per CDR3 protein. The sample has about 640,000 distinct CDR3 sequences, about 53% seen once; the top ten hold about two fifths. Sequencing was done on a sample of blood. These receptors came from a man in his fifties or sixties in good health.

The CDR3 DNA follows: TGTGCCAGCAGCAGGTTCGAGGGGGTACAAGAGACCCAGTACTTC. Amino acid sequence: CASSRFEGVQETQYF. This sequence joins TRBV6-5 and TRBJ2-4; possible D gene TRBD1, 6 bases. The end of the DNA is better explained by TRBJ2-5, so the J call may be wrong. CDR1 MNHEY and CDR2 SVGAGI come from the germline V gene. The CDR3 runs to 15 residues.

The chain's CDR3 is CASSLPGQGASDTQYF. CDR3 DNA: TGCGCCAGCAGCTTACCGGGACAGGGGGCCTCAGATACGCAGTATTTT. This chain links TRBV5-1 with TRBJ2-3, with 12 nucleotides matching TRBD1. There are 16 residues in the CDR3. The ends lost 2 bases at V and 4 bases at J; junction bases unmatched: 5. CDR1 and CDR2 from the germline V gene are SGHRS and YFSETQ.

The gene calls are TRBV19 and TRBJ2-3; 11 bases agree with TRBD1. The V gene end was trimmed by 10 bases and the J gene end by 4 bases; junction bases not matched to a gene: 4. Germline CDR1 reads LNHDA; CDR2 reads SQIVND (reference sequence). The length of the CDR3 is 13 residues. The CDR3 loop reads CATEGQGADTQYF. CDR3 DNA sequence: TGTGCCACCGAGGGACAGGGGGCAGATACGCAGTATTTT.

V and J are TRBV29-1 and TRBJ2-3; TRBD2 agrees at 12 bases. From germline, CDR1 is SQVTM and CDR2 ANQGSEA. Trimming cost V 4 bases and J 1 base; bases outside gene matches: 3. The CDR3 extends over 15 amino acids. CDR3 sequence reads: CSVARLAGGTDTQYF. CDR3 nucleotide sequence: TGCAGCGTTGCCCGACTAGCGGGGGGCACAGATACGCAGTATTTT.

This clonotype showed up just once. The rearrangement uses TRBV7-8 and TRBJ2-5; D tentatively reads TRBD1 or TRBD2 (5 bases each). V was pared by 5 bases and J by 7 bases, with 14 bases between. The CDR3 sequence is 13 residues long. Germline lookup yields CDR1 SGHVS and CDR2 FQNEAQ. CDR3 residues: CASSPRGRWTQYF. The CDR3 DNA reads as TGTGCCAGCAGCCCCCGGGGCCGGTGGACCCAGTACTTC.